The 25 T cell receptor beta chains in this list originate from one sample, sequenced in a study of CD8+CD57+ T cells in acquired aplastic anemia. Sequencing involved patients with CD8+CD57+ cell expansion previously shown by flow cytometry. Genomic DNA, the template, was used for profiling of the TCR beta VDJ and CDR3. TCRdb analysed the reads with MiXCR anew, one entry per CDR3 protein. The repertoire holds about 150,000 distinct CDR3 sequences, roughly 49% seen once, with about 12% in the top ten. Sequenced material: sorted CD4+, CD8+, or CD8+CD57+ T cells (not recorded which) from PBMCs. All receptors come from a human donor with aplastic anemia.

The chain recombines TRBV29-1 with TRBJ1-1; 8 nucleotides agree with TRBD1. Germline assignment: CDR1 SQVTM and CDR2 ANQGSEA. The CDR3 loop spans 14 amino acids. V dropped 6 bases and J dropped 2; count of bases not matched to a gene: 8. CDR3 sequence reads: CSVRGRLSNTEAFF. CDR3 DNA sequence: TGCAGCGTCAGGGGGCGTTTGAGTAACACTGAAGCTTTCTTT.

This clonotype showed up many times. The chain employs TRBV7-3 and TRBJ2-1; possibly TRBD2 for D (6 bases). Germline CDR1 and CDR2: SGHTA and FQGTGA. This CDR3 contains 14 residues. Trimming cost V 5 bases and J 9 bases, with 17 bases left between them. The CDR3 protein is CASSPDGGSPEQFF. Here the CDR3 DNA reads TGTGCCAGCAGCCCGGACGGGGGTAGCCCTGAGCAGTTCTTC.

This clonotype was observed a few times. V and J are TRBV10-3 and TRBJ2-1, with D possibly being TRBD2 (6 bases). CDR3 length equals 13 residues. Deletions cut 5 bases from V and 10 bases from J, with 15 bases between. The germline gives CDR1 ENHRY, CDR2 SYGVKD. The CDR3 reads CAISRPGGGEQFF. The CDR3 region has the DNA TGTGCCATCAGTCGCCCTGGCGGAGGGGAGCAGTTCTTC.

Many counts were recorded for this clonotype. The chain recombines TRBV7-8 with TRBJ2-7, with 9 bases matching TRBD1. V gave up 7 bases and J gave up 2 bases; unmatched junction bases: 6. The CDR3 consists of 14 residues. Per the germline V gene, CDR1 is SGHVS and CDR2 is FQNEAQ. CDR3 protein: CASTLDRGPYEQYF. The DNA of the CDR3 is TGTGCCAGCACTTTGGACAGGGGACCCTACGAGCAGTACTTC.

This clonotype appeared once. CDR3 protein: CATSGTMEDGYTF. CDR3 nucleotide sequence: TGTGCCACCAGTGGTACAATGGAAGATGGCTACACCTTC. The chain carries TRBV24-1 and TRBJ1-2, with D hard to call. This CDR3 comprises 13 residues. V was pared by 5 bases and J by 6 bases, with 12 bases between. Germline V gene data show CDR1 as KGHDR and CDR2 as SFDVKD.

The table lists this clonotype with a few counts. The germline gene is not matched at one end of the junction; a read error may be the cause. The chain recombines TRBV29-1 with TRBJ1-5; no definite D call. Per the germline V gene, CDR1 is SQVTM and CDR2 is ANQGSEA. CDR3 size: 13 residues. The CDR3, as DNA: TGCAGTGTTGGGGTTAATGGCAATCAGCCCCAGCATTTT. It specifies CSVGVNGNQPQHF. Using reference TRBV29-1 and TRBJ1-5 for the parts outside the CDR3, the full variable domain is SAVISQKPSRDICQRGTSLTIQCQVDSQVTMMFWYRQQPGQSLTLIATANQGSEATYESGFVIDKFPISRPNLTFSTLTVSNMSPEDSSIYLCSVGVNGNQPQHFGDGTRLSIL.

Regarding this clonotype: Likely a read error: the CDR3 ends without its conserved phenylalanine or tryptophan. The chain joins TRBV11-2 to TRBJ2-5, with 7 positions matching TRBD2. This CDR3 has 14 amino acids. V shed 2 bases and J 7 bases; nucleotides not matched to a gene: 7. The germline gives CDR1 SGHAT, CDR2 FQNNGV. CDR3 DNA: TGTGCCAGCAGCTTATACGTATCGGGGGGGACCCAGTACTCC. It is translated as CASSLYVSGGTQYS.

The CDR3 nucleotides read TGTGCCAGCAAGGACAGGGGGGACTATGGCTACACCTTC. Translated: CASKDRGDYGYTF. This chain links TRBV24-1 with TRBJ1-2; TRBD1 matches at 10 bases. CDR1 is KGHDR, CDR2 SFDVKD, per germline. The CDR3 spans 13 residues. V shed 11 bases, J shed 3 bases, and the junction held 5 bases outside the gene matches.

The chain links TRBV20-1 to TRBJ2-7, with D maybe TRBD2 (7 bases). Germline V gene sequence: CDR1 DFQATT, CDR2 SNEGSKA (reference sequence). The CDR3 extends over 15 amino acids. V was cut by 3 bases and J by 6 bases, with 21 bases left in between. The CDR3: CSARDRGRASGEQYF. The CDR3 bases are TGCAGTGCTAGGGATAGGGGGAGGGCCTCCGGCGAGCAGTACTTC.

A few counts support this clonotype. The chain has TRBV7-8 and TRBJ1-6, with D uncertain. With 4 bases removed from V and 8 bases from J, the gap between germline ends came to 3 bases. The CDR3 is 11 amino acids. Germline CDR1 reads SGHVS; CDR2 reads FQNEAQ. CDR3 sequence (DNA): TGTGCCAGCAGCTCAGATTCACCCCTCCACTTT. Translation gives CASSSDSPLHF.

This clonotype was observed many times. V gene TRBV13 combines with J gene TRBJ1-1, with D perhaps TRBD1 (6 bases). The CDR3 is 15 amino acids. V dropped 4 bases and J dropped 0 bases, with 12 bases sitting between them. Germline CDR1 is PRHDT and CDR2 is FYEKMQ (reference sequence). The chain's CDR3 is CASSSPDSMNTEAFF. The CDR3 DNA reads TGTGCCAGCAGCTCCCCGGACAGCATGAACACTGAAGCTTTCTTT.

The CDR3 bases are TGTGCCAGCAAAAGCACTGAAGCTTTCTTT. This translates into CASKSTEAFF. This chain connects TRBV2 to TRBJ1-1; D gene ambiguous. With 7 bases removed from V and 4 bases from J, the gap between germline ends came to 4 bases. The CDR3 runs 10 residues. Germline CDR1 and CDR2: SNHLY and FYNNEI.

The chain links TRBV24-1 to TRBJ1-1; D remains unclear. Germline V gene sequence: CDR1 KGHDR, CDR2 SFDVKD. This CDR3 spans 16 amino acids. Deletions cut 5 bases from V and 1 base from J, with 16 bases between. For the CDR3, the DNA is TGTGCCACCAGTGCTGGGGATAGTACCAAGAACACTGAAGCTTTCTTT. It encodes CATSAGDSTKNTEAFF.

The chain is built from TRBV7-6 and TRBJ1-1, with 10 bases matching TRBD1. The length of the CDR3 is 19 residues. Losses at the gene ends were 4 bases for V and 1 base for J; bases not matched to a gene: 15. The germline CDR1 and CDR2 sequences are SGHVS and FNYEAQ. CDR3 sequence reads: CASSWLPGQGPSENTEAFF. CDR3 coding DNA: TGTGCCAGCAGCTGGTTACCGGGACAGGGGCCGAGTGAGAACACTGAAGCTTTCTTT.

This clonotype was counted at least ten times. The CDR3 here is CASRSEPTEAFF. In nucleotides, the CDR3 is TGTGCCTCGCGGTCCGAACCCACAGAAGCTTTCTTT. The rearrangement joins TRBV2 to TRBJ1-1; no reliable D call. Germline CDR1 reads SNHLY; CDR2 reads FYNNEI. V was pared by 11 bases and J by 8 bases, with 18 bases between. The CDR3 is 12 amino acids.

In this sample, this clonotype turned up many times. The genes are TRBV4-1 and TRBJ2-2, with unresolved D. CDR1 is MGHRA, CDR2 YSYEKL, per germline. V was trimmed by 2 bases and J by 8 bases, leaving 9 bases between them. CDR3 length equals 13 residues. As DNA, the CDR3 is TGCGCCAGCAGCCAACCCGGTCGGGGGGAGCTGTTTTTT. This encodes CASSQPGRGELFF.

Many counts were recorded for this clonotype. The CDR3 coding sequence is TGTGCCAGCAGAGAGGGACAGGGGGCGCTTGGGGCCAACGTCCTGACTTTC. Translating gives CASREGQGALGANVLTF. The chain couples TRBV12-3 or TRBV12-4 to TRBJ2-6; 12 nucleotides match TRBD1. V gave up 6 bases and J gave up 3 bases; unmatched junction bases: 6. The CDR3 loop spans 17 amino acids.

This chain joins TRBV7-8 and TRBJ2-5; tentatively, D is TRBD1 or TRBD2 (5 bases each). Trimming removed 5 bases from V and 5 bases from J, with 18 bases in between. The CDR3 length is 15 residues. Germline assignment: CDR1 SGHVS and CDR2 FQNEAQ. The CDR3 spells CASSPRDQSPETQYF. CDR3 DNA sequence: TGTGCCAGCAGCCCCCGGGACCAAAGCCCCGAGACCCAGTACTTC.

This clonotype was detected once. The J gene is TRBJ2-7, the V gene TRBV5-1; D is ambiguous. V gave up 0 bases and J gave up 5 bases, with 6 bases separating them. The CDR3 is 12 residues long. Germline CDR1 and CDR2: SGHRS and YFSETQ. In DNA form, the CDR3 reads TGCGCCAGCAGCTTGGGTGCCGACGAGCAGTACTTC. Its translation: CASSLGADEQYF.

A word on this clonotype: The germline gene is not matched at one end of the junction; a read error may be the cause. J is TRBJ2-5 and V is TRBV7-9, with 11 bases identical to TRBD2. The CDR3 spans 15 residues. The germline V gene has CDR1 SEHNR and CDR2 FQNEAQ (reference sequence). In DNA form, the CDR3 reads TGTGCCGGCAGCTTGGGACTAGCGGCAAAAGGGACCCAGTACTTC. Its translation is CAGSLGLAAKGTQYF.

The genes are TRBV24-1 and TRBJ2-3; 7 nucleotides agree with TRBD2. The germline V gene encodes CDR1 KGHDR and CDR2 SFDVKD. The CDR3 is 17 residues long. V shed 3 bases, J shed 0 bases, and the junction held 8 bases outside the gene matches. CDR3 amino acids: CATSDPRGEISTDTQYF. CDR3 in DNA: TGTGCCACCAGTGATCCACGGGGGGAAATAAGCACAGATACGCAGTATTTT.

The chain combines TRBV10-3 with TRBJ1-5, with 9 bases lining up with TRBD1. The germline V gene encodes CDR1 ENHRY and CDR2 SYGVKD. This CDR3 comprises 15 residues. Trimming at V came to 0 bases and at J to 7 bases, leaving 4 bases not matched to a gene. Here the CDR3 DNA reads TGTGCCATCAGTGAGTCGTGGGACAGGGAGCAGCCCCAGCATTTT. Amino acid sequence: CAISESWDREQPQHF.

This clonotype was seen many times. The gene calls are TRBV10-1 and TRBJ2-3, with 8 bases lining up with TRBD2. Trimming at V came to 3 bases and at J to 4 bases, leaving 9 bases not matched to a gene. This CDR3 is 16 amino acids long. CDR1 is WNHNN, CDR2 SYGVQD, per germline (reference sequence). In DNA form, the CDR3 reads TGCGCCAGCAGTGAAGGGCGGGGGGCCGAAGCAGATACGCAGTATTTT. Its protein is CASSEGRGAEADTQYF.

The chain recombines TRBV5-1 with TRBJ2-7, with D hard to call. The CDR3 length is 14 residues. Germline loops: CDR1 SGHRS, CDR2 YFSETQ. V was trimmed by 0 bases and J by 5 bases, leaving 12 bases between them. The CDR3 bases are TGCGCCAGCAGCTTGGATGGGGTACTGAACGAGCAGTACTTC. This sequence encodes CASSLDGVLNEQYF. Complete variable domain (other parts from reference TRBV5-1 and TRBJ2-7): KAGVTQTPRYLIKTRGQQVTLSCSPISGHRSVSWYQQTPGQGLQFLFEYFSETQRNKGNFPGRFSGRQFSNSRSEMNVSTLELGDSALYLCASSLDGVLNEQYFGPGTRLTVT.

This chain uses TRBV29-1 with TRBJ2-3; 7 bases agree with TRBD1. CDR1 and CDR2 (germline): SQVTM, ANQGSEA. The CDR3 contains 12 residues. V trimming: 6 bases; J trimming: 8 bases; junction bases outside the gene matches: 8. CDR3 nucleotide sequence: TGCAGCGTGAATCCTCCAGGGGGTACGCAGTATTTT. It specifies CSVNPPGGTQYF.